A single sample is the source of the 5 T cell receptor beta chains below, sequenced in a study of blood T cell repertoires in COVID-19. TCRdb keeps only in-frame clones here, not all; method: immunoSEQ multiplex PCR. The table lists about 40,000 clones, roughly nine tenths of them singletons. Sample: peripheral blood. The receptors were sampled from a man aged 45-65 years in a cohort sampled during active COVID-19.

A remark on this clone: Other DNA sequences in the sample encode the same CDR3. The gene calls are TRBV10-3 and TRBJ1-1; D may be TRBD1 (6 bases). Trimming removed 10 bases at V and 8 bases at J, with 26 bases between. Germline CDR1 and CDR2: ENHRY and SYGVKD. CDR3 length: 15 residues. The CDR3 is CATGGPEGAAREAFF. As DNA, the CDR3 is TGTGCCACCGGGGGGCCGGAAGGGGCCGCGCGGGAAGCTTTCTTT.

The chain carries TRBV13 and TRBJ1-6; 7 bases fit TRBD1. The CDR3 contains 15 residues. Germline V gene data show CDR1 as PRHDT and CDR2 as FYEKMQ (reference sequence). With V trimmed by 6 bases and J by 7 bases, 9 bases remained unmatched. CDR3 sequence reads: CASSPTGTVNSPLHF. As DNA, the CDR3 is TGTGCCAGCAGTCCAACCGGGACAGTAAATTCACCCCTCCACTTT. The complete variable domain, with remaining parts taken from reference TRBV13 and TRBJ1-6, reads AAGVIQSPRHLIKEKRETATLKCYPIPRHDTVYWYQQGPGQDPQFLISFYEKMQSDKGSIPDRFSAQQFSDYHSELNMSSLELGDSALYFCASSPTGTVNSPLHFGNGTRLTVT.

In the case of this clone: The DNA is left out, because the CDR3 cannot be placed on it with certainty; the CDR3 is given as TCRdb lists it. The chain couples TRBV21-1 to TRBJ2-7; TRBD1, as called in the table, went unchecked against the DNA. TRBV21-1 is flagged as a pseudogene. The CDR3 spans 16 residues, counting both ends. CDR3 in amino acids: CASSKVGQGSSYEQYV.

The chain employs TRBV9 and TRBJ2-1, with 9 bases fitting TRBD2. V gave up 4 bases and J gave up 4 bases; unmatched junction bases: 6. Germline CDR1 and CDR2: SGDLS and YYNGEE. The CDR3 loop spans 15 amino acids. CDR3 bases: TGTGCCAGCAGCAATAGCGGGAGCGGGTACAATGAGCAGTTCTTC. It translates to CASSNSGSGYNEQFF.

The chain combines TRBV11-2 with TRBJ2-5; 8 positions agree with TRBD1. The CDR3 consists of 17 residues. V gave up 5 bases and J gave up 5 bases; unmatched junction bases: 16. Germline assignment: CDR1 SGHAT and CDR2 FQNNGV. For the CDR3, the DNA is TGTGCCAGCAGCCAAACAACCATCTCAGGGGGCTTGGAGACCCAGTACTTC. Its translation: CASSQTTISGGLETQYF.